This T cell receptor (beta chain) is from a study of Ad26.COV2.S vaccination and SARS-CoV-2 variants. Study in general: It was the COV1001 Ad26.COV2.S trial arm that included the donor. Study results and limitations: Recipients given vaccine exceeded placebo recipients in spike-specific TCR breadth. Comparability of non-spike TCR breadth was observed across vaccine and placebo recipients. Analyses of TCR breadth and depth may have underestimated total T cell responses.

Treatment specified: some 19 received Ad26.COV2.S at low or high dose, single or two shots; about five received placebo; per-sample allocation not given. After the first vaccine or placebo injection, samples were drawn on day 63. This CDR3 region has 16 residues. The V gene lost 1 base and the J gene lost 0 bases, with 11 bases spanning the gap. Looked up from germline, CDR1 is SGHNT and CDR2 is YYREEE (reference sequence). A word on this clone: Its antigen is undetermined.

Sequencing used immunoSEQ multiplex PCR; TCRdb keeps in-frame clones, though not all of them. The sample carries about 370,000 clones, around 89% recorded once. The receptor was derived from a person between 18 and 65 years old who received the Ad26.COV2.S COVID-19 vaccine or a placebo. The rearrangement links TRBV5-4 to TRBJ2-1, with D possibly being TRBD2 (5 bases). The material sequenced was peripheral blood, taken in a trial of Ad26.COV2.S vaccine versus placebo. In nucleotides, the CDR3 is TGTGCCAGCAGCTTGAGGAGCGGCTACTCCTACAATGAGCAGTTCTTC. This translates into CASSLRSGYSYNEQFF.